The entry below gives a single TCR beta chain sequence along with its context. Repertoires were generated with immunoSEQ multiplex PCR, while TCRdb's copy carries only in-frame clones and drops some. The repertoire holds 200,000 to 300,000 clones, with around 90% as singletons. This record comes from a study of blood T cell repertoires in COVID-19. Study-level information: The samples span acute and convalescent COVID-19 from the United States, Italy and Spain. PBMCs, B-cell-depleted T cells, or T cells were the source of the cDNA or gDNA that made up the material.

J gave up 7 bases and V 3 bases, and 10 bases lay outside the gene matches. Germline V gives CDR1 SGDLS, CDR2 YYNGEE. This CDR3 has 15 amino acids. Patients from Seattle were sampled longitudinally, starting during active infection. The sample consisted of peripheral blood. The sequence derives from a young man with COVID-19, enrolled during active disease. V usage is TRBV9 and J usage is TRBJ2-1; 7 bases line up with TRBD1. CDR3 DNA sequence: TGTGCCAGCAGCGCCGAACAGGGGCGAGGGAATGAGCAGTTCTTC. It codes for CASSAEQGRGNEQFF.